One and the same sample provided the 23 T cell receptor beta chains below, sequenced in a study of identical twins. MiXCR, run by TCRdb on the 5' RACE reads, gives a single entry per CDR3 protein. This sample yields roughly 260,000 distinct CDR3 sequences, of which over 12% are seen a single time; approximately 9.3% belongs to the top ten. Sequenced sample: memory (CD45RO+) T cells sorted from blood. These receptors were taken from a woman aged 18-29 years in good health.

This clonotype showed up just a few times. V gene TRBV5-1 combines with J gene TRBJ2-5, with no clear D. The CDR3 loop spans 11 amino acids. V was trimmed by 0 bases and J by 7 bases, leaving 4 bases between them. Looked up from germline, CDR1 is SGHRS and CDR2 is YFSETQ. The CDR3 region has the DNA TGCGCCAGCAGCTTGGGCAGGACCCAGTACTTC. Encoded protein: CASSLGRTQYF.

V and J are TRBV20-1 and TRBJ2-7; TRBD2 matches at 15 bases. Trimming at V came to 6 bases and at J to 2 bases, leaving 5 bases not matched to a gene. The length of the CDR3 is 15 residues. Germline V gives CDR1 DFQATT, CDR2 SNEGSKA (reference sequence). This chain's CDR3 is CSALGTSGRTYEQYF. CDR3 sequence (DNA): TGCAGTGCCCTGGGGACTAGCGGGAGGACCTACGAGCAGTACTTC.

The rearrangement joins TRBV6-2 or TRBV6-3 to TRBJ1-5; TRBD1 matches at 7 bases. After removal of 5 bases from V and 6 bases from J, the junction contained 7 bases not matched to a gene. The CDR3 runs 14 residues. CDR1 and CDR2 from the germline V gene are MNHEY and SVGEGT. CDR3 residues: CASSMTGRTQPQHF. The DNA of the CDR3 is TGTGCCAGCAGTATGACAGGGAGAACTCAGCCCCAGCATTTT.

The chain employs TRBV20-1 and TRBJ1-5; TRBD1 matches at 9 bases. The CDR3 is 14 residues long. Per germline, CDR1 DFQATT and CDR2 SNEGSKA (reference sequence). Losses at the gene ends were 3 bases for V and 6 bases for J; bases not matched to a gene: 6. The CDR3: CSASAGQGGQPQHF. The DNA of the CDR3 is TGCAGTGCTAGCGCGGGACAGGGCGGTCAGCCCCAGCATTTT.

This clonotype was detected a few times. The J gene is TRBJ2-5, the V gene TRBV5-1; tentatively, D is TRBD2 (6 bases). The CDR3 covers 14 residues. V was pared by 2 bases and J by 4 bases, with 12 bases between. Germline CDR1 SGHRS, CDR2 YFSETQ. CDR3 bases: TGCGCCAGCAGCTTACAATGGCGGGGAGAGACCCAGTACTTC. Translation: CASSLQWRGETQYF.

The sample holds a few counts of this clonotype. The rearrangement joins TRBV10-3 to TRBJ2-5, with 11 bases that match TRBD2. This CDR3 has 15 residues. The V segment lost 2 bases and the J segment 2 bases; nucleotides outside the gene matches: 1. Germline assignment: CDR1 ENHRY and CDR2 SYGVKD. The CDR3 region has the DNA TGTGCCATCAGTGAGGGGACTAGCGGACAAGAGACCCAGTACTTC. Residues: CAISEGTSGQETQYF.

V and J are TRBV10-3 and TRBJ2-6, with D perhaps TRBD1 (6 bases). The V gene lost 7 bases and the J gene lost 2 bases, with 18 bases spanning the gap. The CDR3 spans 17 residues. The germline gives CDR1 ENHRY, CDR2 SYGVKD. CDR3 coding DNA: TGTGCCATCACCAAACAGGGTAGTGAAACTGGGGCCAACGTCCTGACTTTC. This gives the protein CAITKQGSETGANVLTF.

This clonotype was observed a handful of times. V gene TRBV10-2 combines with J gene TRBJ1-2; tentatively, D is TRBD1 (6 bases). This CDR3 is built from 14 residues. The V gene lost 5 bases and the J gene lost 2 bases, with 12 bases spanning the gap. CDR1 is WSHSY, CDR2 SAAADI, per germline. CDR3 loop: CASSLTTGNYGYTF. The CDR3 DNA follows: TGCGCCAGCAGTCTAACTACAGGGAACTATGGCTACACCTTC.

This clonotype was detected a few times. The chain combines TRBV5-1 with TRBJ2-5, with D perhaps TRBD1 (6 bases). The V end lost 8 bases, the J end lost 2 bases, and 10 bases lay between the germline ends. The CDR3 is 12 amino acids. In germline, CDR1 is SGHRS, CDR2 YFSETQ. CDR3 in amino acids: CASNREQETQYF. The CDR3 DNA reads TGCGCCAGTAACAGGGAGCAAGAGACCCAGTACTTC.

This chain connects TRBV5-1 to TRBJ2-7; 9 nucleotides align to TRBD1. The CDR3 contains 17 residues. Germline trimming cut 4 bases from V and 3 bases from J; bases unmatched to any gene: 14. The germline CDR1 and CDR2 sequences are SGHRS and YFSETQ. The CDR3 sequence is CASSPDPGGQGIYEQYF. The DNA of the CDR3 is TGCGCCAGCAGCCCCGACCCCGGGGGACAGGGTATCTACGAGCAGTACTTC.

This clonotype turned up a few times. The V gene is TRBV6-2 or TRBV6-3, the J gene TRBJ2-7; D call uncertain. Germline V gene lookup returns CDR1 MNHEY and CDR2 SVGEGT. The CDR3 contains 16 residues. The ends were cut back, 4 bases at V and 2 bases at J, with 18 bases in the middle. The CDR3 DNA reads as TGTGCCAGCAGTTCCATGACACGGAGACTTGCCTACGAGCAGTACTTC. Translation: CASSSMTRRLAYEQYF.

This clonotype was found a few times. The CDR3 DNA sequence: TGTGCCAGCAGTTTATTGGGCGGGACTCGGGGCTACACCTTC. Residues: CASSLLGGTRGYTF. This chain connects TRBV12-3 or TRBV12-4 to TRBJ1-2, with D tentatively TRBD1 (5 bases). CDR3 length: 14 residues. The V gene lost 2 bases and the J gene lost 8 bases, with 15 bases spanning the gap.

This chain joins TRBV19 and TRBJ1-1, with a weak D call TRBD1 (5 bases). This CDR3 comprises 14 residues. Germline V gene sequence: CDR1 LNHDA, CDR2 SQIVND (reference sequence). Trimming removed 6 bases at V and 0 bases at J, with 11 bases between. The CDR3 sequence: CASRPDRLNTEAFF. The CDR3 DNA is TGTGCCAGTAGACCCGACAGACTGAACACTGAAGCTTTCTTT.

This clonotype occurred a few times. The rearrangement uses TRBV5-6 and TRBJ2-1; TRBD2 aligns across 13 bases. The V segment lost 4 bases and the J segment 9 bases; nucleotides outside the gene matches: 13. The CDR3 runs 17 residues. CDR1 SGHDT and CDR2 YYEEEE come from the germline V gene. CDR3: CASSVSGTSGIFGEQFF. The CDR3 DNA follows: TGTGCCAGCAGCGTCTCCGGGACTAGCGGGATATTTGGTGAGCAGTTCTTC.

This clonotype came up many times. The genes are TRBV14 and TRBJ1-1, with TRBD1 matching 7 bases. The CDR3 runs to 16 residues. With V trimmed by 4 bases and J by 1 base, 9 bases remained unmatched. Germline V gene data show CDR1 as SGHDN and CDR2 as FVKESK. CDR3 nucleotides: TGTGCCAGCAGCCGCCGGGACAGCTACCAGAACACTGAAGCTTTCTTT. Its translation is CASSRRDSYQNTEAFF.

This clonotype turned up a few times. The rearrangement joins TRBV20-1 to TRBJ2-7, with D hard to call. The length of the CDR3 is 12 residues. The V gene lost 5 bases and the J gene lost 1 base, with 9 bases spanning the gap. Looked up from germline, CDR1 is DFQATT and CDR2 is SNEGSKA (reference sequence). The CDR3: CSAERPSYEQYF. The DNA of the CDR3 is TGCAGTGCTGAGCGCCCATCCTACGAGCAGTACTTC.

This clonotype occurred a few times. The V gene is TRBV6-5, the J gene TRBJ2-7, with TRBD2 matching over 9 bases. The CDR3 loop spans 15 amino acids. V was clipped by 0 bases and J by 3 bases; unmatched bases: 3. In germline, CDR1 is MNHEY, CDR2 SVGAGI. CDR3 DNA sequence: TGTGCCAGCAGTTACTCGGGCGGGAGGGTCTACGAGCAGTACTTC. This encodes CASSYSGGRVYEQYF.

The rearrangement links TRBV6-5 to TRBJ2-7; D gene unclear. This CDR3 comprises 13 residues. Germline lookup yields CDR1 MNHEY and CDR2 SVGAGI. Trimming took 4 bases from V and 6 from J, leaving 13 bases between them. Here the CDR3 DNA reads TGTGCCAGCAGTTCGACTCCTAGTGGCGAGCAGTACTTC. It codes for CASSSTPSGEQYF.

The chain is built from TRBV20-1 and TRBJ2-7, with D maybe TRBD2 (6 bases). The germline V and J ends were trimmed by 3 bases and 4 bases, with 10 bases remaining between them. The germline gives CDR1 DFQATT, CDR2 SNEGSKA (reference sequence). The CDR3 runs to 12 residues. DNA for the CDR3: TGCAGTGCTAGCGGACTACCTTACGAGCAGTACTTC. Translating gives CSASGLPYEQYF.

This clonotype was seen a few times. V gene TRBV9 combines with J gene TRBJ2-3; 8 nucleotides line up with TRBD2. This CDR3 has 17 amino acids. CDR1 and CDR2 (germline): SGDLS, YYNGEE. V gave up 0 bases and J gave up 0 bases; unmatched junction bases: 6. DNA of the CDR3: TGTGCCAGCAGCGTAGGAGCGGGGGACCCTAGCACAGATACGCAGTATTTT. Its protein product is CASSVGAGDPSTDTQYF.

This chain links TRBV10-3 with TRBJ2-3; D not certain. The CDR3 contains 13 residues. V lost 0 bases and J lost 6, with 7 bases in between. Germline V lookup: CDR1 ENHRY, CDR2 SYGVKD. The CDR3 DNA reads TGTGCCATCAGTGAGTCAGGTTACGATACGCAGTATTTT. The encoded protein is CAISESGYDTQYF.

The gene calls are TRBV7-8 and TRBJ2-1, with 9 bases matching TRBD2. The germline V gene encodes CDR1 SGHVS and CDR2 FQNEAQ. V gave up 5 bases and J gave up 10 bases; unmatched junction bases: 18. The CDR3 loop spans 17 amino acids. The CDR3 is CASSPDPGLAIYGEQFF. The CDR3 nucleotides read TGTGCCAGCAGCCCCGATCCGGGACTAGCTATTTATGGGGAGCAGTTCTTC.

V usage is TRBV3-1 and J usage is TRBJ2-5, with TRBD2 matching 8 bases. The germline V gene encodes CDR1 LGHDT and CDR2 YNNKEL (reference sequence). The CDR3 is 13 amino acids. V dropped 5 bases and J dropped 5; count of bases not matched to a gene: 4. DNA for the CDR3: TGTGCCAGCAGCGCGCGACTAGCGGAGACCCAGTACTTC. Translating gives CASSARLAETQYF.